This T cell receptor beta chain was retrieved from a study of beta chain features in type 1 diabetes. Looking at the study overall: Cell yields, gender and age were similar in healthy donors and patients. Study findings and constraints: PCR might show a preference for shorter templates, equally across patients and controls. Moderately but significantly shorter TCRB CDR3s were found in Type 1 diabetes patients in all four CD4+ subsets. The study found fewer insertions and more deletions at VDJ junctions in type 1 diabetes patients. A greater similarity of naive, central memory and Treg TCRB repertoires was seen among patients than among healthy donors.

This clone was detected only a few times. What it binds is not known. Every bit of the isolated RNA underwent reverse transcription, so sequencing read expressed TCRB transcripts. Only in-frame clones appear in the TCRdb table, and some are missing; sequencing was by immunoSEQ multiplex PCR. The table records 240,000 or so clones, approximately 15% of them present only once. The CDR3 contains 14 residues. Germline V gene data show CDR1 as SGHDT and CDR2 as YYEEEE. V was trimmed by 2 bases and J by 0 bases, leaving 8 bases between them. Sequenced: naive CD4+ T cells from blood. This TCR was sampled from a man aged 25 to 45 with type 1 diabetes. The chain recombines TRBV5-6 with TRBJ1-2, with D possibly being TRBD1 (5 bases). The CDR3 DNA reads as TGTGCCAGCAGCTTCGACAGTTCTAACTATGGCTACACCTTC. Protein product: CASSFDSSNYGYTF.